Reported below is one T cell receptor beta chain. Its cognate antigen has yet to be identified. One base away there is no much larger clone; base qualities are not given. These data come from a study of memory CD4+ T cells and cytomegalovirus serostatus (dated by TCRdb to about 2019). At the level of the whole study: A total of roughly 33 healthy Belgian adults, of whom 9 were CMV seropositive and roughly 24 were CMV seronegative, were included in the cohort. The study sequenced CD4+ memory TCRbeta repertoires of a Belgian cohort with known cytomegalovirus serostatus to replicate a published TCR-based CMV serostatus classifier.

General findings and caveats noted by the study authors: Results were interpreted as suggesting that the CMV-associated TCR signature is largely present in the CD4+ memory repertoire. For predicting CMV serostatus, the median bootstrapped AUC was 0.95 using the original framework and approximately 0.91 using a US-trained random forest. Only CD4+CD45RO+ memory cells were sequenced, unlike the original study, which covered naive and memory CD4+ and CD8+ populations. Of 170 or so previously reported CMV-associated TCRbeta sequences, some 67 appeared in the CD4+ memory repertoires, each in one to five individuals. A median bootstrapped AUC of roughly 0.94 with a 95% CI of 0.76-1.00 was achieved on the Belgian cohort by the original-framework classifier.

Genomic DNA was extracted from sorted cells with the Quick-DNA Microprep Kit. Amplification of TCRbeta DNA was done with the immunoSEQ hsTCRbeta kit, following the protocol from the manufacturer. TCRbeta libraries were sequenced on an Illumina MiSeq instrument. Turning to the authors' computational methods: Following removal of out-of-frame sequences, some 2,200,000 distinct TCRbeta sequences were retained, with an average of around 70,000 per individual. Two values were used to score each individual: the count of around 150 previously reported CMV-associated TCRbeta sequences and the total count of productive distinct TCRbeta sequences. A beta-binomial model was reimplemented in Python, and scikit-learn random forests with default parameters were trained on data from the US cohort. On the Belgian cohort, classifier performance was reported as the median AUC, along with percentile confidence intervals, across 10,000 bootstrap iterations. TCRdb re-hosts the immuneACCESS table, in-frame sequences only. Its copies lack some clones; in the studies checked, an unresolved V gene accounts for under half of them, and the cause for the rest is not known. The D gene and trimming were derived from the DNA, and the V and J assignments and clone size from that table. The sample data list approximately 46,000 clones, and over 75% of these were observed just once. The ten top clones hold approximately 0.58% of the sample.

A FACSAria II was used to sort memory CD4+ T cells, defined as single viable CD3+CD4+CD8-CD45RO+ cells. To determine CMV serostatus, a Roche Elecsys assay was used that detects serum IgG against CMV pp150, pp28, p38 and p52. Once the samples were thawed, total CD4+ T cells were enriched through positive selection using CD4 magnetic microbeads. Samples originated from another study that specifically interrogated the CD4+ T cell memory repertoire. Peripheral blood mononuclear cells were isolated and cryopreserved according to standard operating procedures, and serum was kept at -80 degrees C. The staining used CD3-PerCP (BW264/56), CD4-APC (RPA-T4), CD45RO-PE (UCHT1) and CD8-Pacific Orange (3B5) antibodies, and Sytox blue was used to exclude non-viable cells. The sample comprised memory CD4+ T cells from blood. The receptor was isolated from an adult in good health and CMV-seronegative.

The CDR3 reads CASSLAPGGITDTQYF. The DNA sequence is as follows: TGTGCCAGCAGCTTGGCACCGGGGGGGATCACAGATACGCAGTATTTT. The V gene is TRBV5-4 and the J gene is TRBJ2-3; 8 middle bases align to TRBD2. Spanning cysteine to phenylalanine, the CDR3 consists of 16 amino acids. Only CDR3 DNA remains: 48 bases, in frame from the first base. V lost 0 bases and J lost 2 bases, and the count of bases not matched to a germline gene is 5. Looking up the germline V gene (reference sequence) yields CDR1 SGHNT and CDR2 YYREEE. With the rest looked up from the reference TRBV5-4 and TRBJ2-3 genes rather than sequenced, the full variable domain is ETGVTQSPTHLIKTRGQQVTLRCSSQSGHNTVSWYQQALGQGPQFIFQYYREEENGRGNFPPRFSGLQFPNYSSELNVNALELDDSALYLCASSLAPGGITDTQYFGPGTRLTVL.